The next 30 T cell receptor beta chains were all read from a single sample in a study of cytomegalovirus exposure and HLA in healthy donors. Primers for the PCR totalled 60 Vbeta and 13 Jbeta. Profiling relied on immunoSEQ multiplex PCR, and the TCRdb table lists in-frame clones only, not all of them. The profile shows about 40,000 clones, about 50% of them singletons. The sample comprised PBMCs. The source of these receptors is a human donor in good health.

This clone was counted a few times. This chain joins TRBV7-2 and TRBJ2-7, with 7 bases lining up with TRBD1. The CDR3 loop spans 12 amino acids. Germline V gene sequence: CDR1 SGHTA, CDR2 FQGNSA. After removal of 8 bases from V and 6 bases from J, the junction contained 7 bases not matched to a gene. CDR3 amino acids: CASGDRVLEQYF. In DNA form, the CDR3 reads TGTGCCAGCGGAGACAGGGTCCTCGAGCAGTACTTC.

This clone counts as medium-sized. The chain is built from TRBV19 and TRBJ1-1; possibly TRBD1 for D (5 bases). CDR3 length: 14 residues. Germline V gene lookup returns CDR1 LNHDA and CDR2 SQIVND (reference sequence). V was pared by 7 bases and J by 4 bases, with 16 bases between. The CDR3 coding sequence is TGTGCCAGTACAGAGGCGCGGGGGAGCACTGAAGCTTTCTTT. This encodes CASTEARGSTEAFF.

The chain combines TRBV6-4 with TRBJ2-3; a possible D gene is TRBD2 (5 bases). V was pared by 3 bases and J by 1 base, with 8 bases between. The CDR3 loop spans 14 amino acids. The germline V gene encodes CDR1 MRHNA and CDR2 SNTAGT. This CDR3 reads CASSEALGTDTQYF. In DNA, the CDR3 is TGTGCCAGCAGTGAGGCACTAGGCACAGATACGCAGTATTTT.

The chain couples TRBV4-2 to TRBJ1-6, with 9 bases that match TRBD1. The CDR3 runs 15 residues. CDR1 and CDR2 (germline): LGHNA, YNFKEQ. Unmatched junction bases numbered 3, after V lost 2 bases and J lost 7 bases. For the CDR3, the DNA is TGTGCCAGCAGCCAAACGGACAGGGGCAATTCACCCCTCCACTTT. This sequence encodes CASSQTDRGNSPLHF.

The V gene is TRBV19, the J gene TRBJ1-1; a weak D match, TRBD1 (6 bases). CDR1 LNHDA and CDR2 SQIVND come from the germline V gene (reference sequence). V dropped 1 base and J dropped 3 bases, with 12 bases sitting between them. The CDR3 extends over 15 amino acids. CDR3 residues: CASSIGAGVYTEAFF. The CDR3 nucleotides read TGTGCCAGTAGTATAGGAGCAGGGGTGTACACTGAAGCTTTCTTT.

In this sample, this clone turned up a few times. This chain uses TRBV2 with TRBJ2-7; the D is unclear. This CDR3 is built from 13 residues. Germline values: CDR1 SNHLY, CDR2 FYNNEI. Trimming pared 7 bases from V and 0 bases from J, leaving 10 bases between. DNA of the CDR3: TGTGCCAGCACCTTTCGGAGCTCCTACGAGCAGTACTTC. The encoded protein is CASTFRSSYEQYF.

This chain connects TRBV25-1 to TRBJ1-5, with D hard to call. V was clipped by 4 bases and J by 9 bases, with 13 bases between them. The germline V gene encodes CDR1 MGHDK and CDR2 SYGVNS. The CDR3 extends over 13 amino acids. CDR3: CASSAQWAGPQHF. For the CDR3, the DNA is TGTGCCAGCAGTGCTCAGTGGGCCGGGCCCCAGCATTTT.

The chain combines TRBV7-7 with TRBJ2-5; possible D gene TRBD2, 6 bases. V lost 5 bases and J 4 bases, leaving 20 bases between the germline ends. Germline lookup yields CDR1 SSHAT and CDR2 FNYEAQ (reference sequence). CDR3 length: 16 residues. The CDR3: CASSTRDSLRPETQYF. The CDR3, as DNA: TGTGCCAGCAGCACGCGGGACTCCTTGAGGCCAGAGACCCAGTACTTC.

CDR3 loop: CSVVPRTSGRVNTGELFF. In nucleotides, the CDR3 is TGCAGCGTTGTACCCCGGACTAGCGGGAGGGTTAACACCGGGGAGCTGTTTTTT. The V gene is TRBV29-1, the J gene TRBJ2-2; the match to TRBD2 covers 15 bases. The CDR3 has 18 residues. Germline assignment: CDR1 SQVTM and CDR2 ANQGSEA. Trimming at V came to 4 bases and at J to 2 bases, leaving 8 bases not matched to a gene.

V and J are TRBV19 and TRBJ2-6; tentative D call: TRBD2 (6 bases). There are 16 residues in the CDR3. V lost 3 bases, J lost 0 bases, and 9 bases lay in between. Germline CDR1 LNHDA, CDR2 SQIVND (reference sequence). The CDR3 DNA follows: TGTGCCAGTAGTATCCGGGGGAACTCTGGGGCCAACGTCCTGACTTTC. Protein product: CASSIRGNSGANVLTF.

The chain carries TRBV28 and TRBJ2-1, with D maybe TRBD2 (5 bases). From germline, CDR1 is MDHEN and CDR2 SYDVKM. Trimming took off 10 bases at V and 11 bases at J, with 15 bases between the two ends. The CDR3 has 11 amino acids. The CDR3 here is CATGVGFQQFF. In DNA form, the CDR3 reads TGTGCCACCGGGGTGGGCTTTCAGCAGTTCTTC. Supplemented by reference TRBV28 and TRBJ2-1, the full variable domain reads DVKVTQSSRYLVKRTGEKVFLECVQDMDHENMFWYRQDPGLGLRLIYFSYDVKMKEKGDIPEGYSVSREKKERFSLILESASTNQTSMYLCATGVGFQQFFGPGTRLTVL.

The table lists this clone with a few counts. The V gene is TRBV7-9, the J gene TRBJ2-3; TRBD2 matches at 11 bases. The germline V gene has CDR1 SEHNR and CDR2 FQNEAQ (reference sequence). Unmatched junction bases numbered 9, after V lost 5 bases and J lost 5 bases. There are 16 residues in the CDR3. Written as DNA, the CDR3 is TGTGCCAGCAGCCGCGGAATAGCGGGAGGGTTAGATACGCAGTATTTT. Translation gives CASSRGIAGGLDTQYF.

This clone occurred once. This CDR3 is missing its conserved last phenylalanine or tryptophan, likely due to a read error. The limits of the CDR3 on the DNA are not certain, so only TCRdb's listed CDR3 is given. The chain combines TRBV6-5 with TRBJ1-1. Germline V lookup: CDR1 MNHEY, CDR2 SVGAGI. The CDR3 comprises 9 residues, both ends counted. The CDR3 spells CASSPPGTP.

The CDR3 coding sequence is TGTGCCAGCAGCGTCGACATGGTGGAGACCCAGTACTTC. It is translated as CASSVDMVETQYF. The chain carries TRBV9 and TRBJ2-5, with D unresolved. Deletions cut 2 bases from V and 5 bases from J, with 10 bases between. Germline CDR1 and CDR2: SGDLS and YYNGEE. The CDR3 extends over 13 amino acids.

J is TRBJ2-3 and V is TRBV4-3; D is perhaps TRBD2 (6 bases). The germline CDR1 and CDR2 sequences are LGHNA and YSLEER. The V gene lost 5 bases and the J gene lost 3 bases, with 15 bases spanning the gap. The CDR3 loop spans 15 amino acids. The chain's CDR3 is CASSKRGGGTDTQYF. Here the CDR3 DNA reads TGCGCCAGCAGCAAAAGGGGTGGGGGGACAGATACGCAGTATTTT.

This chain uses TRBV4-2 with TRBJ2-1, with 10 positions matching TRBD2. The CDR3 spans 16 residues. The germline CDR1 and CDR2 sequences are LGHNA and YNFKEQ. The ends lost 0 bases at V and 9 bases at J; junction bases unmatched: 8. The CDR3 DNA is TGTGCCAGCAGCCAAGACTTAGCGGGGGGCAGGGGTGAGCAGTTCTTC. This sequence encodes CASSQDLAGGRGEQFF.

The rearrangement uses TRBV18 and TRBJ2-2; 10 bases line up with TRBD1. V was pared by 5 bases and J by 7 bases, with 19 bases of the junction left unmatched. This CDR3 comprises 19 residues. The germline gives CDR1 KGHSH, CDR2 LQKENI. The CDR3 loop is CASSKANRSDRGFCGELFF. As DNA, the CDR3 is TGTGCCAGCTCAAAAGCGAATAGGTCGGACAGGGGGTTTTGCGGGGAGCTGTTTTTT.

The chain joins TRBV5-1 to TRBJ2-7; 11 bases fit TRBD1. After removal of 2 bases from V and 2 bases from J, the junction contained 3 bases not matched to a gene. There are 15 residues in the CDR3. Germline lookup yields CDR1 SGHRS and CDR2 YFSETQ. CDR3 sequence reads: CASSFGQGAPYEQYF. CDR3 coding DNA: TGCGCCAGCAGCTTCGGACAGGGGGCCCCCTACGAGCAGTACTTC.

Only a few counts were recorded for this clone. The CDR3 DNA sequence: TGCGCCAGCAGCCAAGCTTTCGGCGGGAACGGCGATGAGCAGTTCTTC. Translation gives CASSQAFGGNGDEQFF. This chain joins TRBV4-3 and TRBJ2-1; D is possibly TRBD2 (6 bases). Germline V gives CDR1 LGHNA, CDR2 YSLEER. The CDR3 runs to 16 residues. V was shortened by 1 base and J by 8 bases, with 18 bases between the two germline ends.

Only a few counts were recorded for this clone. The chain joins TRBV28 to TRBJ1-4; D possibly corresponds to TRBD1 (6 bases). CDR3 length: 14 residues. Germline V gene lookup returns CDR1 MDHEN and CDR2 SYDVKM. Trimming removed 3 bases from V and 3 bases from J, with 8 bases in between. The CDR3 loop is CASSFRGANEKLFF. CDR3 DNA: TGTGCCAGCAGTTTCAGGGGCGCTAATGAAAAACTGTTTTTT.

There are a few counts of this clone. At one end, the junction sequence differs from germline, possibly due to a read error. V is TRBV18 and J is TRBJ2-7; 9 nucleotides match TRBD1. The CDR3 has 12 amino acids. The V gene's germline CDR1 is KGHSH and CDR2 LQKENI. The CDR3 protein is CASSPLPGQGDF. The CDR3 coding sequence is TGTGCCAGCTCACCGCTCCCGGGACAGGGTGACTTC.

This clone showed up just a few times. The chain combines TRBV7-2 with TRBJ2-7; TRBD1 agrees at 7 bases. The CDR3 length is 14 residues. From germline, CDR1 is SGHTA and CDR2 FQGNSA. Trimming took 4 bases from V and 3 from J; bases not matched to a gene: 6. The CDR3 bases are TGTGCCAGCAGCTCCCTGGGACAGAGCTACGAGCAGTACTTC. Translation: CASSSLGQSYEQYF.

The sample holds a few counts of this clone. This chain uses TRBV25-1 with TRBJ2-1; the match to TRBD2 covers 8 bases. CDR3 length equals 15 residues. The V segment lost 1 base and the J segment 7 bases; nucleotides outside the gene matches: 6. Germline lookup yields CDR1 MGHDK and CDR2 SYGVNS. The CDR3 region is CASSESGSGTNEQFF. For the CDR3, the DNA is TGTGCCAGCAGTGAATCGGGTAGCGGGACAAATGAGCAGTTCTTC.

Only one count was recorded for this clone. This rearrangement joins TRBV10-3 to TRBJ2-5, with TRBD2 identical over 11 bases. CDR1 and CDR2 (germline): ENHRY, SYGVKD. The CDR3 is 18 amino acids. The ends lost 2 bases at V and 1 base at J; junction bases unmatched: 9. The CDR3 sequence is CAISEGVAGGGGQETQYF. DNA for the CDR3: TGTGCCATCAGTGAGGGGGTAGCGGGAGGGGGGGGCCAAGAGACCCAGTACTTC.

This chain links TRBV11-2 with TRBJ1-3; 7 bases fit TRBD1. The germline V gene encodes CDR1 SGHAT and CDR2 FQNNGV. The J segment lost 0 bases and the V segment lost 1 base, leaving 6 bases of the junction unmatched. The CDR3 totals 17 residues. The CDR3 coding sequence is TGTGCCAGCAGCTTAGCCCCGGGACAGCTCTCTGGAAACACCATATATTTT. It translates to CASSLAPGQLSGNTIYF.

This clone was seen once. V is TRBV6-5 and J is TRBJ2-7, with D unresolved. There are 14 residues in the CDR3. V shed 2 bases and J shed 2 bases, with 10 bases lying between them. Germline CDR1 reads MNHEY; CDR2 reads SVGAGI. The CDR3 is CASSYDPGTYEQYF. The DNA for the CDR3 is TGTGCCAGCAGTTACGATCCAGGAACCTACGAGCAGTACTTC.

The chain couples TRBV28 to TRBJ2-7; perhaps TRBD2 as D (6 bases). This CDR3 has 14 amino acids. Trimming left V 3 bases short and J 3 bases short, with 12 bases between. The germline V gene encodes CDR1 MDHEN and CDR2 SYDVKM. The CDR3: CASSFSGHDYEQYF. The CDR3 nucleotides read TGTGCCAGCAGTTTTAGCGGTCATGACTACGAGCAGTACTTC.

The chain couples TRBV6-5 to TRBJ2-7; 10 bases align to TRBD2. This CDR3 contains 15 residues. The germline V gene has CDR1 MNHEY and CDR2 SVGAGI. The V and J ends lost 0 bases and 3 bases, in that order; junction bases with no gene match: 2. This CDR3 reads CASSYSASGSYEQYF. In DNA, the CDR3 is TGTGCCAGCAGTTACTCGGCTAGCGGGAGCTACGAGCAGTACTTC.

This clone occurred a few times. The V and J genes are TRBV11-2 and TRBJ2-7; TRBD2 aligns across 9 bases. Losses at the gene ends were 1 base for V and 0 bases for J; bases not matched to a gene: 10. The CDR3 is 18 amino acids. Germline V CDR1 and CDR2: SGHAT, FQNNGV. CDR3 region: CASSLVFTSGSSSYEQYF. The CDR3 nucleotides are TGTGCCAGCAGCTTAGTCTTCACTAGCGGGTCGAGCTCCTACGAGCAGTACTTC. Full variable domain (rest looked up from reference TRBV11-2 and TRBJ2-7): EAGVAQSPRYKIIEKRQSVAFWCNPISGHATLYWYQQILGQGPKLLIQFQNNGVVDDSQLPKDRFSAERLKGVDSTLKIQPAKLEDSAVYLCASSLVFTSGSSSYEQYFGPGTRLTVT.

This chain links TRBV30 with TRBJ1-4; maybe TRBD1 (6 bases). The CDR3 spans 11 residues. The V end was cut by 7 bases, the J end by 7 bases, with 10 bases between. The germline V gene has CDR1 GTSNPN and CDR2 SVGIG (reference sequence). The CDR3 spells CAFGQREKLFF. CDR3 DNA sequence: TGTGCCTTCGGACAGCGTGAAAAACTGTTTTTT.